Listed here are 24 T cell receptor beta chains from one sample, sequenced in a study of cytomegalovirus exposure and HLA in healthy donors. PCR was performed using 60 Vbeta and 13 Jbeta primers. Profiled with immunoSEQ multiplex PCR; TCRdb holds only in-frame clones, not every one. Among approximately 120,000 clones listed, about 78% were seen once. The sequenced sample consisted of PBMCs. Receptors were obtained from a woman aged 35 to 49 in good health and CMV-seropositive.

The chain is built from TRBV2 and TRBJ2-7, with D perhaps TRBD1 (5 bases). The V end was cut by 5 bases, the J end by 7 bases, with 18 bases between. Germline values: CDR1 SNHLY, CDR2 FYNNEI. The CDR3 is 14 residues long. The CDR3 region is CASSREGARREQYF. As DNA, the CDR3 is TGTGCCAGCAGTAGGGAAGGGGCCCGAAGGGAGCAGTACTTC.

This chain links TRBV13 with TRBJ2-5, with 9 nucleotides matching TRBD2. The CDR3 loop spans 15 amino acids. Germline V gene sequence: CDR1 PRHDT, CDR2 FYEKMQ (reference sequence). Trimming took 5 bases from V and 5 from J; bases not matched to a gene: 9. CDR3 bases: TGTGCCAGCAGCAAATCTGCCGCGGGGGGGGAGACCCAGTACTTC. Its protein product is CASSKSAAGGETQYF.

This clone was seen a handful of times. The CDR3 region has the DNA TGCGCCAGCAGAATCACAGGGCTCACTGAAGCTTTCTTT. It is translated as CASRITGLTEAFF. V is TRBV5-1 and J is TRBJ1-1; D is possibly TRBD1 (6 bases). Trimming shortened V by 5 bases and J by 4 bases, and 12 bases separated the two germline ends. Germline-derived CDR1 and CDR2 are SGHRS and YFSETQ. The CDR3 is made up of 13 amino acids.

The chain carries TRBV27 and TRBJ1-5; possibly TRBD1 for D (6 bases). CDR1 MNHEY and CDR2 SMNVEV come from the germline V gene (reference sequence). V shed 5 bases and J shed 7 bases, with 9 bases lying between them. This CDR3 comprises 12 residues. The CDR3 loop reads CASSVTGQPQHF. The CDR3 region has the DNA TGTGCCAGCAGTGTCACAGGGCAGCCCCAGCATTTT.

Concerning this clone: Distinct nucleotide sequences in the sample also encode this CDR3. V is TRBV20-1 and J is TRBJ1-3; D call uncertain. This CDR3 comprises 10 residues. Trimming removed 6 bases at V and 4 bases at J, with 4 bases between. Germline V lookup: CDR1 DFQATT, CDR2 SNEGSKA (reference sequence). The CDR3 sequence: CSASGNTIYF. The DNA of the CDR3 is TGCAGTGCATCGGGAAACACCATATATTTT.

The rearrangement joins TRBV7-9 to TRBJ2-7; a possible D gene is TRBD2 (6 bases). Trimming took 4 bases from V and 11 from J, leaving 15 bases between them. Germline loops: CDR1 SEHNR, CDR2 FQNEAQ (reference sequence). This CDR3 region has 12 residues. CDR3 in amino acids: CASSSTDGGEYF. DNA of the CDR3: TGTGCCAGCAGCTCGACGGACGGAGGGGAGTACTTC.

The chain uses TRBV18 and TRBJ1-2; maybe TRBD1 (6 bases). This CDR3 spans 15 amino acids. V shed 3 bases and J shed 0 bases, with 11 bases lying between them. Germline-derived CDR1 and CDR2 are KGHSH and LQKENI. CDR3 loop: CASSPLQGANYGYTF. CDR3 in DNA: TGTGCCAGCTCACCGCTACAGGGAGCTAACTATGGCTACACCTTC.

To note about this clone: Other DNA sequences in the same sample also yield this CDR3. DNA for the CDR3: TGTGCCAGCAGCCCAGACAGGGGACAAGAGACCCAGTACTTC. Translation: CASSPDRGQETQYF. This rearrangement joins TRBV5-4 to TRBJ2-5; 8 positions match TRBD1. The CDR3 extends over 14 amino acids. Germline V CDR1 and CDR2: SGHNT, YYREEE (reference sequence). V lost 4 bases and J lost 2; bases outside the gene matches: 4.

CDR3 loop: CASSFQGDNTEAFF. Written as DNA, the CDR3 is TGCGCCAGCAGCTTTCAGGGGGACAACACTGAAGCTTTCTTT. The J gene is TRBJ1-1, the V gene TRBV5-1, with 7 bases matching TRBD1. This CDR3 is built from 14 residues. The germline V gene has CDR1 SGHRS and CDR2 YFSETQ. V gave up 2 bases and J gave up 2 bases; unmatched junction bases: 3.

The chain links TRBV5-1 to TRBJ2-3; no reliable D call. The CDR3 totals 13 residues. V was pared by 4 bases and J by 0 bases, with 6 bases between. Germline CDR1 reads SGHRS; CDR2 reads YFSETQ. This CDR3 is CASSGSSTDTQYF. In DNA form, the CDR3 reads TGCGCCAGCAGCGGCTCTAGCACAGATACGCAGTATTTT.

This clone was seen only once. The rearrangement links TRBV5-1 to TRBJ2-5; 8 bases fit TRBD2. The CDR3 extends over 16 amino acids. J lost 5 bases, V lost 6 bases, and 15 bases had no gene match. The V gene's germline CDR1 is SGHRS and CDR2 YFSETQ. CDR3 residues: CASTYSGRGGVETQYF. The CDR3 bases are TGCGCCAGCACATATTCGGGTCGGGGGGGCGTGGAGACCCAGTACTTC.

This chain connects TRBV29-1 to TRBJ1-1; TRBD1 is a possible D gene (5 bases). Germline CDR1 is SQVTM and CDR2 is ANQGSEA. This CDR3 comprises 13 residues. V shed 5 bases and J shed 3 bases, with 13 bases lying between them. DNA of the CDR3: TGCAGCGTTTCCCAGGGAAGTGACACTGAAGCTTTCTTT. Amino acid sequence: CSVSQGSDTEAFF.

The V gene is TRBV4-1, the J gene TRBJ2-5; the D gene is possibly TRBD2 (6 bases). The germline gives CDR1 MGHRA, CDR2 YSYEKL. This CDR3 has 14 residues. V gave up 0 bases and J gave up 6 bases, with 11 bases separating them. The CDR3 sequence is CASSQDIREKTQYF. Written as DNA, the CDR3 is TGCGCCAGCAGCCAAGATATCCGGGAGAAGACCCAGTACTTC.

This chain uses TRBV5-1 with TRBJ2-2; the match to TRBD2 covers 10 bases. J gave up 7 bases and V 0 bases, and 6 bases lay outside the gene matches. The CDR3 is 16 amino acids. Germline lookup yields CDR1 SGHRS and CDR2 YFSETQ. The CDR3 sequence: CASSLASGGAGGELFF. The CDR3 bases are TGCGCCAGCAGCTTGGCCAGCGGGGGGGCCGGCGGGGAGCTGTTTTTT.

The rearrangement joins TRBV5-1 to TRBJ1-5, with unresolved D. V lost 1 base to trimming and J lost 5 bases, with 7 bases between them. The CDR3 spans 13 residues. Germline V CDR1 and CDR2: SGHRS, YFSETQ. This chain's CDR3 is CASSLSGYQPQHF. CDR3 nucleotides: TGCGCCAGCAGCTTGTCGGGATATCAGCCCCAGCATTTT.

The V gene is TRBV18, the J gene TRBJ1-2; perhaps TRBD1 as D (6 bases). The germline V gene has CDR1 KGHSH and CDR2 LQKENI. Between the trimmed V and J ends, which lost 3 bases and 7 bases, there was a span of 15 bases. CDR3 length: 14 residues. The CDR3, as DNA: TGTGCCAGCTCACCGCCAGGGGAGTCGGGTGGCTACACCTTC. Protein: CASSPPGESGGYTF.

The gene calls are TRBV10-3 and TRBJ2-3; TRBD2 matches at 8 bases. The CDR3 length is 14 residues. V shed 10 bases, J shed 1 base, and the junction held 7 bases outside the gene matches. Germline V lookup: CDR1 ENHRY, CDR2 SYGVKD. The CDR3 nucleotides read TGTGCCAGCGCGACTAGCGTCGGCACAGATACGCAGTATTTT. It encodes CASATSVGTDTQYF.

This chain joins TRBV18 and TRBJ1-4; TRBD1 is a possible D gene (5 bases). CDR1 is KGHSH and CDR2 is LQKENI in the germline V gene. This CDR3 has 16 amino acids. Trimming removed 3 bases at V and 0 bases at J, with 11 bases between. The DNA for the CDR3 is TGTGCCAGCTCACCGCGACAGATTCCAACTAATGAAAAACTGTTTTTT. Encoded protein: CASSPRQIPTNEKLFF.

The chain uses TRBV4-1 and TRBJ1-1; 8 nucleotides agree with TRBD1. The CDR3 has 16 amino acids. Germline CDR1 MGHRA, CDR2 YSYEKL. V shed 0 bases and J 3 bases; nucleotides not matched to a gene: 6. This CDR3 is CASSQDGDRTDTEAFF. CDR3 DNA: TGCGCCAGCAGCCAAGATGGGGACAGGACGGACACTGAAGCTTTCTTT.

This clone has just a few counts. The chain links TRBV7-2 to TRBJ2-3; 7 bases align to TRBD2. V shed 2 bases, J shed 5 bases, and the junction held 4 bases outside the gene matches. The germline V gene encodes CDR1 SGHTA and CDR2 FQGNSA. This CDR3 comprises 14 residues. The CDR3: CASSLWGGGDTQYF. Written as DNA, the CDR3 is TGTGCCAGCAGCTTATGGGGGGGTGGAGATACGCAGTATTTT.

The sample holds one count of this clone. This sequence joins TRBV18 and TRBJ1-2; D possibly corresponds to TRBD1 (6 bases). This CDR3 comprises 16 residues. The V and J ends lost 0 bases and 0 bases respectively, with 11 bases between them. Per germline, CDR1 KGHSH and CDR2 LQKENI. The CDR3 region is CASSPPGAGTNYGYTF. For the CDR3, the DNA is TGTGCCAGCTCACCACCGGGGGCAGGGACTAACTATGGCTACACCTTC.

This chain links TRBV30 with TRBJ1-2; 8 bases agree with TRBD1. The V gene's germline CDR1 is GTSNPN and CDR2 SVGIG (reference sequence). The CDR3 is 13 residues long. The V gene end was trimmed by 3 bases and the J gene end by 4 bases; junction bases not matched to a gene: 4. CDR3 coding DNA: TGTGCCTGGAGGTGGACAGGGAGCTATGGCTACACCTTC. It codes for CAWRWTGSYGYTF. Together with reference TRBV30 and TRBJ1-2, the CDR3 gives the full variable domain: SQTIHQWPATLVQPVGSPLSLECTVEGTSNPNLYWYRQAAGRGLQLLFYSVGIGQISSEVPQNLSASRPQDRQFILSSKKLLLSDSGFYLCAWRWTGSYGYTFGSGTRLTVV.

The V call is TRBV11-3, the J call TRBJ2-7; D is unresolved. V was pared by 2 bases and J by 0 bases, with 5 bases between. CDR3 length: 13 residues. Germline V CDR1 and CDR2: SGHNT, YENEEA. The CDR3 coding sequence is TGTGCCAGCAGCTTAAGAGACTCCTACGAGCAGTACTTC. Translating it yields CASSLRDSYEQYF.

Turning to this clone: At the DNA level, this CDR3 is encoded by other sequences in the same sample as well. The chain links TRBV5-1 to TRBJ1-1; TRBD1 aligns across 10 bases. CDR3 length: 14 residues. CDR1 SGHRS and CDR2 YFSETQ come from the germline V gene. Trimming took 2 bases from V and 5 from J; bases not matched to a gene: 3. This CDR3 is CASSFGQGGTEAFF. CDR3 nucleotide sequence: TGCGCCAGCAGCTTTGGACAGGGGGGGACTGAAGCTTTCTTT.